This note documents a single TCR beta chain sequence. Its antigen is not identified. Here immunoSEQ multiplex PCR was the method, and the copy in TCRdb shows in-frame clones only, minus some. The sample yields some 2,400,000 clones, almost 96% seen once. Germline CDR1 and CDR2: MNHNS and SASEGT. With 2 bases removed from V and 4 bases from J, the gap between germline ends came to 8 bases. This CDR3 region has 13 residues. The sample belongs to a study of shared clonotypes between healthy human individuals. Study outcomes and limitations: Compared with memory subsets, naive subsets generally had larger estimated richness.

The investigators split CD4+ cells into a CD45RA+ naive subset and a CD45RA-negative memory subset. V gene TRBV6-1 combines with J gene TRBJ1-2; unclear D gene. The sequence was collected from a man between 18 and 35 years old in good health. Sequencing was done on a sample of naive CD4+ T cells sorted from blood. The subset denotes: CD45RA+ positively selected. For the CDR3, the DNA is TGTGCCAGCAGTGAAATAGCCAGCTATGGCTACACCTTC. Amino acid sequence: CASSEIASYGYTF.